These 8 T cell receptor beta chains came from one sample sequenced in a study of T cell changes during pregnancy in multiple sclerosis. Assay: immunoSEQ multiplex PCR; the TCRdb copy retains only in-frame clones and omits some. The data contain around 50,000 clones, 75% to 90% of them seen just once; the ten biggest clones take up 8.3%. The starting material was CD8+ T cells from peripheral blood mononuclear cells, obtained in the second trimester of pregnancy. Receptors were obtained from a female donor with multiple sclerosis, enrolled in a pregnancy study.

The gene calls are TRBV1 and TRBJ2-3; no check of the table's D call, TRBD1, against the DNA was made. TRBV1 counts as a pseudogene. The CDR3 sequence is 17 residues long. The CDR3 sequence: CTSSQETRTGATDTQYF. CDR3 bases: TGCACCAGCAGCCAAGAAACCCGGACAGGGGCCACAGATACGCAGTATTTT.

This chain connects TRBV28 to TRBJ2-2; D possibly corresponds to TRBD1 (5 bases). The CDR3 has 15 amino acids. The V end lost 3 bases, the J end lost 5 bases, and 13 bases lay between the germline ends. Per the germline V gene, CDR1 is MDHEN and CDR2 is SYDVKM. The CDR3 DNA reads TGTGCCAGCAGTTTTCTAACAAGGGGAACCGGGGAGCTGTTTTTT. It encodes CASSFLTRGTGELFF. The entire variable domain, with the rest obtained from reference TRBV28 and TRBJ2-2, is as follows: DVKVTQSSRYLVKRTGEKVFLECVQDMDHENMFWYRQDPGLGLRLIYFSYDVKMKEKGDIPEGYSVSREKKERFSLILESASTNQTSMYLCASSFLTRGTGELFFGEGSRLTVL.

The gene calls are TRBV7-3 and TRBJ1-5; D is perhaps TRBD1 (6 bases). V was trimmed by 5 bases and J by 5 bases, leaving 13 bases between them. Germline V lookup: CDR1 SGHTA, CDR2 FQGTGA. This CDR3 contains 14 residues. The CDR3 DNA is TGTGCCAGCAGCCCGGACAGTAACCATCAGCCCCAGCATTTT. This encodes CASSPDSNHQPQHF.

The rearrangement uses TRBV6-5 and TRBJ1-1, with a weak D call TRBD1 (5 bases). CDR1 and CDR2 (germline): MNHEY, SVGAGI. V was pared by 4 bases and J by 2 bases, with 14 bases between. The CDR3 totals 15 residues. The chain's CDR3 is CASSWTKQVNTEAFF. As DNA, the CDR3 is TGTGCCAGCAGTTGGACCAAACAGGTAAACACTGAAGCTTTCTTT.

The chain is built from TRBV9 and TRBJ1-2; 8 bases match TRBD1. With 7 bases clipped from V and 7 bases from J, the junction kept 6 bases outside the gene matches. The CDR3 extends over 12 amino acids. Germline V CDR1 and CDR2: SGDLS, YYNGEE. CDR3 DNA sequence: TGTGCCAGCCTAGGACAGGGAGGTGGCTACACCTTC. This translates into CASLGQGGGYTF. The full variable domain, its missing parts supplied by reference TRBV9 and TRBJ1-2, is DSGVTQTPKHLITATGQRVTLRCSPRSGDLSVYWYQQSLDQGLQFLIQYYNGEERAKGNILERFSAQQFPDLHSELNLSSLELGDSALYFCASLGQGGGYTFGSGTRLTVV.

The table lists this clone with a count of one. The J gene is TRBJ2-1, the V gene TRBV6-4; 11 positions agree with TRBD2. The germline gives CDR1 MRHNA, CDR2 SNTAGT. Trimming at V came to 6 bases and at J to 8 bases, leaving 12 bases not matched to a gene. The CDR3 contains 16 residues. The CDR3 protein is CASSGDASGGSHEQFF. The CDR3 bases are TGTGCCAGCAGCGGGGACGCTAGCGGGGGGTCGCATGAGCAGTTCTTC.

The V call is TRBV9, the J call TRBJ1-1; D is uncertain. Germline values: CDR1 SGDLS, CDR2 YYNGEE. The CDR3 contains 14 residues. V was trimmed by 3 bases and J by 3 bases, leaving 12 bases between them. The CDR3 protein is CASSGALADTEAFF. The CDR3 bases are TGTGCCAGCAGCGGAGCCCTGGCGGACACTGAAGCTTTCTTT.

The count of this clone is one. The V call is TRBV29-1, the J call TRBJ2-1; D is undetermined. The germline gives CDR1 SQVTM, CDR2 ANQGSEA. The CDR3 covers 11 residues. Trimming removed 5 bases at V and 8 bases at J, with 10 bases between. CDR3 residues: CSVPKQDEQFF. CDR3 in DNA: TGCAGCGTTCCCAAACAAGATGAGCAGTTCTTC.